This paragraph covers one TCR beta chain sequence. Its antigen is undetermined. CDR3 length equals 16 residues. The germline V and J ends were trimmed by 2 bases and 5 bases, with 17 bases remaining between them. Germline CDR1 reads SGHRS; CDR2 reads YFSETQ. This record belongs to a study of response to subunit inactivated influenza vaccine. General study findings and limits: The authors suggested that every seasonal influenza vaccination recruits few new T cells.

TCRdb passed the RT-PCR reads through MiXCR, listing each CDR3 protein once. The sample gives approximately 730,000 distinct CDR3 sequences, around 14% of which show up once; around 6.5% is in the top ten. The chain uses TRBV5-1 and TRBJ2-1, with D perhaps given as TRBD1 or TRBD2 (6 bases each). The input for sequencing was PBMCs from blood, taken 14 days before vaccination. This TCR derives from a man aged 50 to 60 who received an inactivated influenza vaccine. The DNA of the CDR3 is TGCGCCAGCAGCTTTGGGGGGCGAGGATCCGACAATGAGCAGTTCTTC. Translated, it gives CASSFGGRGSDNEQFF.